Below are 9 T cell receptor beta chains sequenced from a single sample in a study of cytomegalovirus exposure and HLA in healthy donors. It was with 60 Vbeta and 13 Jbeta primers that the PCR ran. Produced via immunoSEQ multiplex PCR; TCRdb's table is partial and in-frame only. The sample comprises 200,000 to 250,000 clones, approximately 80% of which are singletons, and under 0.85% rests with the top ten. Sequencing was done on a sample of PBMCs. The receptors shown here come from a boy aged 2 to 10 in good health and CMV-seronegative.

This chain uses TRBV5-1 with TRBJ2-1, with 10 bases that match TRBD2. Germline V gene data show CDR1 as SGHRS and CDR2 as YFSETQ. V shed 2 bases and J 7 bases; nucleotides not matched to a gene: 6. The CDR3 sequence is 15 residues long. The CDR3 region has the DNA TGCGCCAGCAGCTTAAGCGGGAGGGTGGGTAATGAGCAGTTCTTC. It is translated as CASSLSGRVGNEQFF.

The rearrangement joins TRBV15 to TRBJ1-1, with a weak D call TRBD1 (5 bases). There are 13 residues in the CDR3. CDR1 is LNHNV, CDR2 YYDKDF, per germline (reference sequence). V lost 3 bases to trimming and J lost 8 bases, with 13 bases between them. The CDR3 DNA reads TGTGCCACCAGCAGGGGGCCTGGTCGCGAAGCTTTCTTT. Its translation: CATSRGPGREAFF.

This rearrangement joins TRBV7-6 to TRBJ1-1; 9 positions agree with TRBD1. The V segment lost 1 base and the J segment 4 bases; nucleotides outside the gene matches: 7. Germline values: CDR1 SGHVS, CDR2 FNYEAQ. The CDR3 sequence is 16 residues long. The CDR3 nucleotides are TGTGCCAGCAGCTTAGGGGACAGGGCATTGGGCACTGAAGCTTTCTTT. Encoded protein: CASSLGDRALGTEAFF.

V gene TRBV5-6 combines with J gene TRBJ2-5, with TRBD2 identical over 14 bases. J was trimmed by 4 bases and V by 3 bases; bases with no gene match: 2. CDR1 SGHDT and CDR2 YYEEEE come from the germline V gene. The CDR3 is 15 amino acids. CDR3 amino acids: CASSWGTSGRETQYF. DNA for the CDR3: TGTGCCAGCAGCTGGGGGACTAGCGGGAGAGAGACCCAGTACTTC.

The rearrangement joins TRBV6-1 to TRBJ2-5, with 10 positions matching TRBD2. After removal of 6 bases from V and 5 bases from J, the junction contained 6 bases not matched to a gene. This CDR3 is built from 14 residues. Looked up from germline, CDR1 is MNHNS and CDR2 is SASEGT. Written as DNA, the CDR3 is TGTGCCAGCAGAAAATTTAGCGGGAGGGAGACCCAGTACTTC. Its translation: CASRKFSGRETQYF.

The chain links TRBV19 to TRBJ1-1; 9 bases line up with TRBD1. With V trimmed by 9 bases and J by 7 bases, 12 bases remained unmatched. This CDR3 comprises 14 residues. CDR1 and CDR2 from the germline V gene are LNHDA and SQIVND (reference sequence). The CDR3 loop reads CASRPRTGEDEAFF. The CDR3 DNA sequence: TGTGCCAGCCGCCCACGGACAGGGGAAGATGAAGCTTTCTTT.

CDR3 region: CAWSVQLGNEQFF. CDR3 nucleotide sequence: TGTGCCTGGAGTGTACAGTTGGGTAATGAGCAGTTCTTC. V usage is TRBV30 and J usage is TRBJ2-1; D unclear. The germline V gene has CDR1 GTSNPN and CDR2 SVGIG (reference sequence). The CDR3 covers 13 residues. Trimming took off 0 bases at V and 7 bases at J, with 10 bases between the two ends.

CDR3 residues: CASSPLASGANVLTF. For the CDR3, the DNA is TGTGCCAGCAGCCCTTTGGCTTCTGGGGCCAACGTCCTGACTTTC. The chain uses TRBV7-9 and TRBJ2-6, with D uncertain. The CDR3 sequence is 15 residues long. Germline V gene lookup returns CDR1 SEHNR and CDR2 FQNEAQ (reference sequence). V lost 5 bases and J 1 base, leaving 9 bases between the germline ends. Full variable domain (remainder filled in from reference TRBV7-9 and TRBJ2-6): DTGVSQNPRHKITKRGQNVTFRCDPISEHNRLYWYRQTLGQGPEFLTYFQNEAQLEKSRLLSDRFSAERPKGSFSTLEIQRTEQGDSAMYLCASSPLASGANVLTFGAGSRLTVL.

With respect to this clone: The sample has other DNA sequences that encode this CDR3 too. J is TRBJ2-1 and V is TRBV5-1; 8 bases match TRBD1. The trim removed 3 bases at V and 1 base at J, leaving 3 bases unmatched. Germline V gene lookup returns CDR1 SGHRS and CDR2 YFSETQ. The CDR3 length is 15 residues. The CDR3 nucleotides are TGCGCCAGCAGCTCGACAGGGGTGTCCTACAATGAGCAGTTCTTC. This encodes CASSSTGVSYNEQFF.